This TCR beta chain was captured by sequencing in a study of T cell responses to AZD1222 COVID-19 vaccine. Study conclusions and caveats: Nearly half of unique spike-specific TCRs reportedly avoided B.1.351 and B.1.1.7 mutated regions.

Data came from immunoSEQ multiplex PCR; TCRdb stores just in-frame clones and leaves some out. The sample lists about 160,000 clones, roughly 88% occurring once. Trimming shortened V by 3 bases and J by 2 bases, and 12 bases separated the two germline ends. The CDR3 sequence is 15 residues long. Germline V gene sequence: CDR1 PRHDT, CDR2 FYEKMQ (reference sequence). Pooled in the analysis were second doses at about 4 or about 12 weeks. This clone has at least ten counts. Its matching antigen is unknown. J is TRBJ2-3 and V is TRBV13, with D uncertain. Specimen: peripheral blood, collected 28 days after the second AZD1222 dose. This receptor was obtained from an adult who received the AZD1222 COVID-19 vaccine. This CDR3 reads CASSFGLDNTDTQYF. In nucleotides, the CDR3 is TGTGCCAGCAGCTTTGGTCTCGATAACACAGATACGCAGTATTTT.